The entry that follows covers one T cell receptor (beta chain) sequence. Its specificity is unknown. This same CDR3 is encoded by further DNA sequences in the sample. Measured with immunoSEQ multiplex PCR; TCRdb has only the in-frame clones, and not every one. The repertoire holds about 84,000 clones, approximately 75% seen once, with about 5.7% in the top ten. The record originates from a study of a mutant IDH1 vaccine in newly diagnosed glioma. Study in general: First vaccine doses came 4-6 weeks after radiotherapy alone, or with temozolomide cycles. Study-wide points: Seemingly, pseudoprogression had no relation to changes in the top peripheral T cell clonotypes. Immune responses induced by the vaccine were seen in around 92% of patients, spanning multiple MHC alleles.

Time point of the sample: week 47, end of study. Topical imiquimod was applied with each vaccine dose, which held 300 ug of mutant IDH1 20-mer peptide. There were new WHO grade 3 or 4 astrocytomas in the donors, and these were IDH1-mutant and ATRX-lost. The TCR originated in a man aged 40-49 years with glioma. Here the sequenced sample was PBMCs, taken from a glioma patient whose treatment included an IDH1 peptide vaccine.

The CDR3 region is CAISVSPNYGYTF. CDR3 DNA sequence: TGTGCCATCAGTGTGTCACCTAACTATGGCTACACCTTC. V usage is TRBV10-3 and J usage is TRBJ1-2; no definite D call. In germline, CDR1 is ENHRY, CDR2 SYGVKD. The ends were cut back, 4 bases at V and 0 bases at J, with 6 bases in the middle. The CDR3 spans 13 residues.